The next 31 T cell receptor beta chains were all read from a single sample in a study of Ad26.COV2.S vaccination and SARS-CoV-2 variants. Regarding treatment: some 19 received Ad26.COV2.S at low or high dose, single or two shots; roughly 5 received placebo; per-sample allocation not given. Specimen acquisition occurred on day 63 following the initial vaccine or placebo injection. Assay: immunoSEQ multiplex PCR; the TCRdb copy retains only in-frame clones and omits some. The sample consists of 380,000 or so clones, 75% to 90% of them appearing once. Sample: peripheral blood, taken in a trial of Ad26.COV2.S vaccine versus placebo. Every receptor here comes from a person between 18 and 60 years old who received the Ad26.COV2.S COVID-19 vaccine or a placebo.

CDR3 protein: CASEEGAVDEQFF. DNA of the CDR3: TGTGCCAGCGAAGAGGGAGCCGTGGATGAGCAGTTCTTC. The V call is TRBV6-5, the J call TRBJ2-1; maybe TRBD2 (5 bases). Germline V gene lookup returns CDR1 MNHEY and CDR2 SVGAGI. The CDR3 extends over 13 amino acids. The ends were cut back, 8 bases at V and 8 bases at J, with 16 bases in the middle.

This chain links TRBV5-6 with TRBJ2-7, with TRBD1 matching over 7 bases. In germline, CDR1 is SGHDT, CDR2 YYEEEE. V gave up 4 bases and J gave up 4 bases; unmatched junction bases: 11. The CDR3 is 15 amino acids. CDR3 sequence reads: CASSDDRVLHYEQYF. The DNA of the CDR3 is TGTGCCAGCAGCGACGACAGGGTGTTACATTACGAGCAGTACTTC.

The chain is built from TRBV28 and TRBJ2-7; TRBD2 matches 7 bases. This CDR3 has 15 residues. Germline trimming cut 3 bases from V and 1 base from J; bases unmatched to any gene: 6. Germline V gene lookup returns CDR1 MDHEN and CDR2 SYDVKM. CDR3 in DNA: TGTGCCAGCAGTTTTGGGCGGGAGTTATCCTACGAGCAGTACTTC. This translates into CASSFGRELSYEQYF.

The CDR3 DNA is TGCGCCAGCAGCCAAGGATTTGGGGGACTCGGGGAGCTGTTTTTT. It translates to CASSQGFGGLGELFF. The rearrangement joins TRBV4-3 to TRBJ2-2, with a tentative D call TRBD2 (6 bases). Germline CDR1 LGHNA, CDR2 YSLEER. The V end was cut by 1 base, the J end by 7 bases, with 13 bases between. The CDR3 is made up of 15 amino acids.

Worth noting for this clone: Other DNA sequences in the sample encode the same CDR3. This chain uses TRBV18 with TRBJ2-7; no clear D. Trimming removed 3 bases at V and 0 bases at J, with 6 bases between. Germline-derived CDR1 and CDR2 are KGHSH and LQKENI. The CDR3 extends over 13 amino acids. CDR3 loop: CASSPSHSYEQYF. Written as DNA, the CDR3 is TGTGCCAGCTCACCCTCCCACTCCTACGAGCAGTACTTC.

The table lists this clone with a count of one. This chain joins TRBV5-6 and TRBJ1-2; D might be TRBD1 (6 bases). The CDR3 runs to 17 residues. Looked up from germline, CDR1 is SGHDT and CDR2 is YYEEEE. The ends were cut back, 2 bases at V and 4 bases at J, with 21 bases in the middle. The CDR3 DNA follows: TGTGCCAGCAGCTTTACCGACCACAGGGCCCGGAGCTATGGCTACACCTTC. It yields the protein CASSFTDHRARSYGYTF.

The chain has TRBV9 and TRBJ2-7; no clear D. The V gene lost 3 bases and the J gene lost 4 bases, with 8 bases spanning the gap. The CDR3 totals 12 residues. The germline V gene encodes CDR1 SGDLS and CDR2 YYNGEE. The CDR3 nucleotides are TGTGCCAGCAGCGGTACTGGGTACGAGCAGTACTTC. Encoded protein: CASSGTGYEQYF.

CDR3 nucleotide sequence: TGTGCCAGCAGTTTAGTCCGGACAGGGAATCAGCCCCAGCATTTT. Translating gives CASSLVRTGNQPQHF. The chain is built from TRBV28 and TRBJ1-5, with TRBD1 matching 8 bases. CDR1 and CDR2 from the germline V gene are MDHEN and SYDVKM. The CDR3 covers 15 residues. After removal of 2 bases from V and 4 bases from J, the junction contained 4 bases not matched to a gene. Filled out from reference TRBV28 and TRBJ1-5, the complete variable domain reads DVKVTQSSRYLVKRTGEKVFLECVQDMDHENMFWYRQDPGLGLRLIYFSYDVKMKEKGDIPEGYSVSREKKERFSLILESASTNQTSMYLCASSLVRTGNQPQHFGDGTRLSIL.

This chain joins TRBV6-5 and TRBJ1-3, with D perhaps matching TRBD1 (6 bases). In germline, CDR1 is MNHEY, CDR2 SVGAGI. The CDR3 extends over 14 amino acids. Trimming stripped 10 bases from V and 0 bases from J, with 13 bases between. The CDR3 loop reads CATTDSSSGNTIYF. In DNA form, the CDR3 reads TGTGCCACCACGGACAGTAGCTCTGGAAACACCATATATTTT.

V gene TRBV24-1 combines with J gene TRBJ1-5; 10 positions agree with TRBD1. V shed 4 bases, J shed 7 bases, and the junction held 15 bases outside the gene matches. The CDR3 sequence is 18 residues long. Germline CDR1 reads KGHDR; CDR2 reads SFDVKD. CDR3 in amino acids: CATSDSGTGDGRGQPQHF. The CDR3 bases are TGTGCCACCAGTGACTCCGGGACAGGGGACGGCCGGGGACAGCCCCAGCATTTT.

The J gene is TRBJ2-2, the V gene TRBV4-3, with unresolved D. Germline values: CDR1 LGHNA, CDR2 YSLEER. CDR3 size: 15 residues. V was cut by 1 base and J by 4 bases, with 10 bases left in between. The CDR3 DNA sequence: TGCGCCAGCAGCCAAGCAGGTGCAGGCACCGGGGAGCTGTTTTTT. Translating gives CASSQAGAGTGELFF.

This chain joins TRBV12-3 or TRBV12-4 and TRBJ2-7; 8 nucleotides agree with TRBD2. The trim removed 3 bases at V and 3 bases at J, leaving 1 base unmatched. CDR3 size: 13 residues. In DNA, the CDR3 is TGTGCCAGCAGTTTCGGGGGGGGCTACGAGCAGTACTTC. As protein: CASSFGGGYEQYF.

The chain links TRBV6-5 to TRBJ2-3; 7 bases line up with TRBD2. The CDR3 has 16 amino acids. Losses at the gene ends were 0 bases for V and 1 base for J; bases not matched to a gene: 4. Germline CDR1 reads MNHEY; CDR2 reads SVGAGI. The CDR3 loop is CASSYSSRGGTDTQYF. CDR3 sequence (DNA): TGTGCCAGCAGTTACTCATCCCGGGGGGGCACAGATACGCAGTATTTT.

The CDR3 spells CASSGGAGNTIYF. The CDR3 DNA reads TGTGCCAGCAGCGGGGGGGCTGGAAACACCATATATTTT. The chain links TRBV12-3 or TRBV12-4 to TRBJ1-3, with D perhaps TRBD1 (5 bases). V lost 6 bases to trimming and J lost 2 bases, with 8 bases between them. The CDR3 totals 13 residues.

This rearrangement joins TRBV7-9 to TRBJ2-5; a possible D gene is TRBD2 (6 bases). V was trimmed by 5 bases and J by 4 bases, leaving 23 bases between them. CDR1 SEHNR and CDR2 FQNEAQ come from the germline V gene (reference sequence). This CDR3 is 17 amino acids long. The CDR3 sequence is CASSPPFSGALAETQYF. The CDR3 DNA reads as TGTGCCAGCAGCCCGCCCTTTAGCGGAGCCCTGGCAGAGACCCAGTACTTC. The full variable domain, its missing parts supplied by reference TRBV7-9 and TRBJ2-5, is DTGVSQNPRHKITKRGQNVTFRCDPISEHNRLYWYRQTLGQGPEFLTYFQNEAQLEKSRLLSDRFSAERPKGSFSTLEIQRTEQGDSAMYLCASSPPFSGALAETQYFGPGTRLLVL.

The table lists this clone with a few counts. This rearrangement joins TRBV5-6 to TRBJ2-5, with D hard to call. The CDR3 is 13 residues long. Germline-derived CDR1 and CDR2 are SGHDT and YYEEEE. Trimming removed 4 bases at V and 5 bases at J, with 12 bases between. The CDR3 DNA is TGTGCCAGCAGCCTCCGGGCTGGGGAGACCCAGTACTTC. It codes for CASSLRAGETQYF.

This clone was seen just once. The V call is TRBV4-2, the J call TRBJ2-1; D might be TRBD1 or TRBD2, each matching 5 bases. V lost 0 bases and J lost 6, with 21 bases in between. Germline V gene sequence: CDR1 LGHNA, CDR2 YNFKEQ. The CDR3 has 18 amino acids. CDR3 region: CASSQDWGFSAPFNEQFF. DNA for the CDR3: TGTGCCAGCAGCCAAGATTGGGGGTTCAGCGCTCCTTTCAATGAGCAGTTCTTC.

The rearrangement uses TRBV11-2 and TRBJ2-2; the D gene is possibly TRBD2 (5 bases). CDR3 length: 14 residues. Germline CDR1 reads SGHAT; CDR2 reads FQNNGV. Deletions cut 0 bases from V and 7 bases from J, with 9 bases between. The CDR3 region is CASSLDRGYGELFF. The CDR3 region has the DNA TGTGCCAGCAGCTTAGATCGGGGTTACGGGGAGCTGTTTTTT. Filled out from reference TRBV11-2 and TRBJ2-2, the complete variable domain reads EAGVAQSPRYKIIEKRQSVAFWCNPISGHATLYWYQQILGQGPKLLIQFQNNGVVDDSQLPKDRFSAERLKGVDSTLKIQPAKLEDSAVYLCASSLDRGYGELFFGEGSRLTVL.

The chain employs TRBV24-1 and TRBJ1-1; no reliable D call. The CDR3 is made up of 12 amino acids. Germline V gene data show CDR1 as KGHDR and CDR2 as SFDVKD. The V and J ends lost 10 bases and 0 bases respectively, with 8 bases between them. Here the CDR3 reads CATESLNTEAFF. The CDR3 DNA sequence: TGTGCCACGGAGTCGTTGAACACTGAAGCTTTCTTT.

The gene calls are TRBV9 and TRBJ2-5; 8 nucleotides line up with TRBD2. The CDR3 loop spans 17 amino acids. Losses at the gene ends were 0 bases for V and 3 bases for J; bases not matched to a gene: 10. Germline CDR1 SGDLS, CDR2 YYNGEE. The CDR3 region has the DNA TGTGCCAGCAGCGTAGGTCCGAGCGGGAGTAGGGAAGAGACCCAGTACTTC. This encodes CASSVGPSGSREETQYF.

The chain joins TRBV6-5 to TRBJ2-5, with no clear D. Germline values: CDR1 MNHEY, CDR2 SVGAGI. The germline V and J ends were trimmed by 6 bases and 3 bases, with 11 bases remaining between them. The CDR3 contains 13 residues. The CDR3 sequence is CASRVDPKETQYF. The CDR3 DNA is TGTGCCAGCAGGGTGGACCCAAAAGAGACCCAGTACTTC.

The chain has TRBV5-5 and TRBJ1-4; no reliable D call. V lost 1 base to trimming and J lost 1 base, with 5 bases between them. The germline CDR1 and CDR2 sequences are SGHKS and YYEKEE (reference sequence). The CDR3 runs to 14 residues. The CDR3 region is CASSLSGTNEKLFF. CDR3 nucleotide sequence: TGTGCCAGCAGCTTGTCGGGAACTAATGAAAAACTGTTTTTT.

The CDR3 nucleotides are TGTGCCAGCGGGACCGGGCACACTGAAGCTTTCTTT. Translated: CASGTGHTEAFF. The chain links TRBV7-2 to TRBJ1-1; D perhaps matches TRBD1 (5 bases). CDR1 is SGHTA and CDR2 is FQGNSA in the germline V gene. V was shortened by 8 bases and J by 3 bases, with 10 bases between the two germline ends. This CDR3 region has 12 residues.

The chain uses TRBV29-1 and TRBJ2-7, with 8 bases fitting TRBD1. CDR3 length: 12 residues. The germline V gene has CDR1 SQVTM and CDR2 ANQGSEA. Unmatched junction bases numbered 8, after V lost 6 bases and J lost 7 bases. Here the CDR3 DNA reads TGCAGCGTCGGACAGGGACCTGGGGAGCAGTACTTC. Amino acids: CSVGQGPGEQYF.

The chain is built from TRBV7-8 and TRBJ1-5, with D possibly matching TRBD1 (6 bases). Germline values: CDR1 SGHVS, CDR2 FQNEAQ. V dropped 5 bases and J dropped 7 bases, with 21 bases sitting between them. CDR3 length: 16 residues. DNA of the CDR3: TGTGCCAGCAGCCTGTTCTTGGGGGGCTCCAGCCAGCCCCAGCATTTT. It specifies CASSLFLGGSSQPQHF.

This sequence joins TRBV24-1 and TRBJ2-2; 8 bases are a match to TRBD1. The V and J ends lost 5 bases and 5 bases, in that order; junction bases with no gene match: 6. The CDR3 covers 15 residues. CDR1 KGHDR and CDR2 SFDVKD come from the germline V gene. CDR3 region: CATSGRGRSTGELFF. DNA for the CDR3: TGTGCCACCAGTGGCAGGGGGCGTTCGACCGGGGAGCTGTTTTTT.

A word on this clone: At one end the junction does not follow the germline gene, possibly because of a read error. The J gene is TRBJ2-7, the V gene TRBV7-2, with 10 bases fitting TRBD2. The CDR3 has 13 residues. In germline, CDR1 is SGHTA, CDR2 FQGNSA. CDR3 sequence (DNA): TGTGCCAGCAGCCTAGCGGGAGTGTATATTGGGGACTTC. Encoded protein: CASSLAGVYIGDF.

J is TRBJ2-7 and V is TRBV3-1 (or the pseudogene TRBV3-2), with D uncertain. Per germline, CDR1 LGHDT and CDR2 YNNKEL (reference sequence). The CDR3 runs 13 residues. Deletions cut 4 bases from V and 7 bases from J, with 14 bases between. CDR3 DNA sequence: TGTGCCAGCAGCCTAATGGTGGTTACGGAGCAGTACTTC. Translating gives CASSLMVVTEQYF.

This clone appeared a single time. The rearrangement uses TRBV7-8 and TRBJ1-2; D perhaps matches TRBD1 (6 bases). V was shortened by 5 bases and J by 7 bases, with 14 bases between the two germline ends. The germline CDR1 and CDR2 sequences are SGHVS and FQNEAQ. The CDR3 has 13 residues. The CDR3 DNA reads TGTGCCAGCAGCCCCTACTGGGGGCTTGGCTACACCTTC. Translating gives CASSPYWGLGYTF.

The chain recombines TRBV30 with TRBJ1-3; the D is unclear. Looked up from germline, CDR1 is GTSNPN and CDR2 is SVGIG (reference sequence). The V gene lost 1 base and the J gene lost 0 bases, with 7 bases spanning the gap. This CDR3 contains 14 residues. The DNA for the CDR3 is TGTGCCTGGAGTGAACTGCTCTCTGGAAACACCATATATTTT. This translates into CAWSELLSGNTIYF. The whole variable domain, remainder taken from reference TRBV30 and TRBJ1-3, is SQTIHQWPATLVQPVGSPLSLECTVEGTSNPNLYWYRQAAGRGLQLLFYSVGIGQISSEVPQNLSASRPQDRQFILSSKKLLLSDSGFYLCAWSELLSGNTIYFGEGSWLTVV.

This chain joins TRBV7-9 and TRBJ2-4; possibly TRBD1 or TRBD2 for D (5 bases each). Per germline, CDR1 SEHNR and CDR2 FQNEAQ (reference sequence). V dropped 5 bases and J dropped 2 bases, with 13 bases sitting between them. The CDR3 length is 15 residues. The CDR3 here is CASSPGRVTKNIQYF. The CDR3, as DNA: TGTGCCAGCAGCCCGGGACGGGTAACCAAAAACATTCAGTACTTC.